Listed below are T cell receptor beta chains from one sample, sequenced in a study of T cell responses to AZD1222 COVID-19 vaccine. Clones were read by immunoSEQ multiplex PCR, and TCRdb kept only the in-frame ones, dropping some. This repertoire comprises 150,000 or so clones; its ten largest clones make up about 2.2%. The specimen sequenced was peripheral blood. The source is an adult in good health. CDR3s include the opening cysteine and the closing phenylalanine or tryptophan. Each record gives: V gene, J gene, D gene, CDR3 DNA, CDR3 protein. D genes are given only for firm matches.

TRBV11-3	TRBJ1-1	TRBD1	TGTGCCAGCACCCCGAGGGGGCTAGCCACTGAAGCTTTCTTT	CASTPRGLATEAFF
TRBV2	TRBJ2-6	NA	TGTGCCAGCAGTGGGTCCCTGGCTGGGGCCAACGTCCTGACTTTC	CASSGSLAGANVLTF
TRBV7-2	TRBJ1-3	TRBD1	TGTGCCAGCAGCTTAGAGGTGACAGGGCAGAACACCATATATTTT	CASSLEVTGQNTIYF
TRBV2	TRBJ1-4	TRBD1	TGTGCCAGCAGTTCCTTGGGGGACAGGGGGACTACAACTAATGAAAAACTGTTTTTT	CASSSLGDRGTTTNEKLFF
TRBV4-2	TRBJ1-4	NA	TGTGCCAGCAGCCCGCCCGAGGGTGCACGCGAAAAACTGTTTTTT	CASSPPEGAREKLFF
TRBV4-1	TRBJ2-7	TRBD1	TGCGCCAGCAGCCAGGTTAATCGATGGGAACAGGGGGCTTACGAGCAGTACTTC	CASSQVNRWEQGAYEQYF
TRBV18	TRBJ1-1	NA	TGTGCCAGCTCACCGGGGGTAAGGGACAACGGAGCTTTCTTT	CASSPGVRDNGAFF
TRBV3-1/TRBV3-2	TRBJ2-1	NA	TGTGCCAGCAGCGCCCGGCGGGCCCACTACAATGAGCAGTTCTTC	CASSARRAHYNEQFF
TRBV7-8	TRBJ1-2	NA	TGTGCCAGCAGCTTAGTGGGTCAGGGAGAGGACTATGGCTACACCTTC	CASSLVGQGEDYGYTF
TRBV27	TRBJ2-1	TRBD1	TGTGCCAGCAGTCTCGACAGGGGTACCTACAATGAGCAGTTCTTC	CASSLDRGTYNEQFF
TRBV11-2	TRBJ2-1	TRBD2	TGTGCCAGCAGCTTCAGCGGGGCGCAGGGGCAGTTCTTC	CASSFSGAQGQFF
TRBV7-9	TRBJ2-5	NA	TGTGCCAGCAGCTCCCCGGAGGGTGGACAGACCCAGTACTTC	CASSSPEGGQTQYF
TRBV12-3/TRBV12-4	TRBJ1-5	NA	TGTGCCAGCAGTTTTCATAGTCAGCCCCAGCATTTT	CASSFHSQPQHF
TRBV4-2	TRBJ1-5	NA	TGTGCCAGCAGCCAATCTGCCGGAGGTAGCAATCAGCCCCAGCATTTT	CASSQSAGGSNQPQHF
TRBV27	TRBJ2-2	NA	TGTGCCAGCGGACCGACCGGGGAGCTGTTTTTT	CASGPTGELFF
TRBV3-1/TRBV3-2	TRBJ2-2	NA	TGTGCCAGCAGCCCGGAGGGAGGGGGCTCGAACACCGGGGAGCTGTTTTTT	CASSPEGGGSNTGELFF
TRBV19	TRBJ1-6	NA	TGTGCCAGCTGCCGGGGCAGCTATAATTCACCCCTCCACTTT	CASCRGSYNSPLHF
TRBV2	TRBJ1-6	NA	TGTGCCAGCATTGAGACTTACAATTCACCCCTCCACTTT	CASIETYNSPLHF
TRBV7-2	TRBJ2-7	TRBD1	TGTGCCAGCAGCGCCTGGACAGGGAATTCCTACGAGCAGTACTTC	CASSAWTGNSYEQYF